Each of the 19 T cell receptor beta chains below was sequenced from the same sample in a study of T-cell reconstitution after alpha-beta-depleted transplantation in children. Researchers prepared the TCRbeta library using unique molecular identifiers, the study reports. Each CDR3 protein gets one entry after TCRdb re-called the PCR reads with MiXCR. The data contain about 610,000 distinct CDR3 sequences, 10% of them seen just once; the ten biggest clones take up 4% to 5%. The sample in question was PBMCs from the stem cell graft donor, obtained from the stem cell graft. These receptors came from a human donor who donated a stem cell graft to a child with acute myeloid leukemia.

This clonotype showed up just once. V gene TRBV9 combines with J gene TRBJ2-3; perhaps TRBD2 as D (6 bases). CDR3 length: 17 amino acids. Trimming took 0 bases from V and 6 from J, leaving 20 bases between them. The germline V gene has CDR1 SGDLS and CDR2 YYNGEE. The CDR3 region has the DNA TGTGCCAGCAGCGTAGGGGGCCGGGACTTAGGATACGATACGCAGTATTTT. It encodes CASSVGGRDLGYDTQYF.

This clonotype turned up a few times. The chain has TRBV6-8 and TRBJ1-5; D unclear. Germline V CDR1 and CDR2: MNHGY, SAAAGT. V was cut by 6 bases and J by 6 bases, with 15 bases left in between. CDR3 size: 14 residues. Here the CDR3 DNA reads TGTGCCAGCAGAAAACCCCGGGAGACTCAGCCCCAGCATTTT. Residues: CASRKPRETQPQHF.

This clonotype occurred many times. The chain joins TRBV5-1 to TRBJ2-2; weak D call: TRBD2 (5 bases). Per germline, CDR1 SGHRS and CDR2 YFSETQ. Trimming left V 0 bases short and J 2 bases short, with 8 bases between. The length of the CDR3 is 15 residues. The DNA of the CDR3 is TGCGCCAGCAGCTTGGACCTAGCTAACACCGGGGAGCTGTTTTTT. Translation gives CASSLDLANTGELFF.

This chain uses TRBV4-2 with TRBJ2-5; perhaps D is TRBD1 or TRBD2 (5 bases each). Germline loops: CDR1 LGHNA, CDR2 YNFKEQ. The CDR3 length is 17 residues. Trimming cost V 0 bases and J 1 base, with 15 bases left between them. CDR3 in DNA: TGTGCCAGCAGCCAAGATAGGGGAGAGAGGGTCCAAGAGACCCAGTACTTC. Its translation is CASSQDRGERVQETQYF.

The chain recombines TRBV2 with TRBJ1-2; 10 bases are a match to TRBD1. The CDR3 extends over 13 amino acids. Looked up from germline, CDR1 is SNHLY and CDR2 is FYNNEI. Trimming took 4 bases from V and 7 from J; bases not matched to a gene: 3. The DNA of the CDR3 is TGTGCCAGCAGTGGGACAGGGGGAACTGGCTACACCTTC. This codes for CASSGTGGTGYTF.

The chain employs TRBV5-1 and TRBJ1-1; unclear D gene. Germline CDR1 SGHRS, CDR2 YFSETQ. V dropped 2 bases and J dropped 8 bases, with 10 bases sitting between them. This CDR3 is 12 amino acids long. The CDR3 nucleotides read TGCGCCAGCAGCTTCGATGGAGAGGAAGCTTTCTTT. This translates into CASSFDGEEAFF.

This clonotype showed up many times. This rearrangement joins TRBV2 to TRBJ2-1; 11 positions match TRBD2. Germline V gene lookup returns CDR1 SNHLY and CDR2 FYNNEI. Trimming took 6 bases from V and 3 from J; bases not matched to a gene: 7. The CDR3 has 16 amino acids. CDR3 sequence reads: CASRALAGGLYNEQFF. DNA of the CDR3: TGTGCCAGCAGGGCCCTAGCGGGAGGACTCTACAATGAGCAGTTCTTC.

The CDR3: CSARSPPSEQYF. The CDR3 DNA sequence: TGCAGTGCTAGATCGCCCCCTTCCGAGCAGTACTTC. This chain connects TRBV20-1 to TRBJ2-7; D not certain. CDR3 size: 12 residues. Trimming stripped 2 bases from V and 6 bases from J, with 11 bases between. Germline CDR1 is DFQATT and CDR2 is SNEGSKA (reference sequence).

This clonotype showed up just a few times. Written as DNA, the CDR3 is TGTGCCAGCAGCTTGGGGACAGGGTTAAACGAGCAGTACTTC. It yields the protein CASSLGTGLNEQYF. This rearrangement joins TRBV5-6 to TRBJ2-7, with 8 bases aligning to TRBD1. V was clipped by 0 bases and J by 5 bases; unmatched bases: 4. Germline V CDR1 and CDR2: SGHDT, YYEEEE. The length of the CDR3 is 14 residues. Variable domain in full (rest from reference TRBV5-6 and TRBJ2-7): DAGVTQSPTHLIKTRGQQVTLRCSPKSGHDTVSWYQQALGQGPQFIFQYYEEEERQRGNFPDRFSGHQFPNYSSELNVNALLLGDSALYLCASSLGTGLNEQYFGPGTRLTVT.

This clonotype was recorded many times. This chain links TRBV5-5 with TRBJ2-1, with 9 bases lining up with TRBD1. This CDR3 has 15 residues. The V gene's germline CDR1 is SGHKS and CDR2 YYEKEE (reference sequence). After removal of 3 bases from V and 6 bases from J, the junction contained 7 bases not matched to a gene. The CDR3 loop is CASSWPMGQGNEQFF. CDR3 in DNA: TGTGCCAGCAGCTGGCCGATGGGACAGGGCAATGAGCAGTTCTTC.

This clonotype appeared a few times. This sequence joins TRBV12-3 or TRBV12-4 and TRBJ2-5, with 10 positions matching TRBD2. Trimming cost V 8 bases and J 4 bases; bases outside gene matches: 7. The CDR3 runs 14 residues. CDR3 nucleotides: TGTGCCAGCCGGGAGCGGGAGGGCCGAGAGACCCAGTACTTC. Its translation is CASREREGRETQYF.

The chain has TRBV6-2 or TRBV6-3 and TRBJ2-2; D is uncertain. The CDR3 spans 17 residues. From germline, CDR1 is MNHEY and CDR2 SVGEGT. The germline V and J ends were trimmed by 0 bases and 3 bases, with 14 bases remaining between them. This CDR3 reads CASSYSNGVADTGELFF. CDR3 DNA sequence: TGTGCCAGCAGTTACTCGAATGGGGTTGCGGACACCGGGGAGCTGTTTTTT.

This clonotype came up many times. The genes are TRBV12-3 or TRBV12-4 and TRBJ2-7, with D perhaps matching TRBD2 (6 bases). This CDR3 has 13 residues. V was cut by 2 bases and J by 7 bases, with 12 bases left in between. CDR3 in DNA: TGTGCCAGCAGTTTACTTGACGGGAGTGAGCAGTACTTC. This encodes CASSLLDGSEQYF.

The genes are TRBV12-3 or TRBV12-4 and TRBJ2-5; TRBD2 matches 14 bases. The trim removed 8 bases at V and 1 base at J, leaving 15 bases unmatched. This CDR3 has 19 residues. In DNA, the CDR3 is TGTGCCAGCGGACCTTCAAGACTAGCGGGAGGGCCGGTCCAAGAGACCCAGTACTTC. This gives the protein CASGPSRLAGGPVQETQYF.

This clonotype was counted at least ten times. The chain couples TRBV18 to TRBJ2-1; D unclear. This CDR3 contains 12 residues. CDR1 is KGHSH and CDR2 is LQKENI in the germline V gene. The V end lost 2 bases, the J end lost 7 bases, and 6 bases lay between the germline ends. The CDR3 spells CASSPNRNEQFF. In nucleotides, the CDR3 is TGTGCCAGCTCACCAAACCGAAATGAGCAGTTCTTC.

V is TRBV30 and J is TRBJ2-1, with TRBD2 matching over 14 bases. The CDR3 spans 14 residues. In germline, CDR1 is GTSNPN, CDR2 SVGIG (reference sequence). Trimming at V came to 5 bases and at J to 9 bases, leaving 6 bases not matched to a gene. The CDR3 DNA reads as TGTGCCTGGGGAGGACTAGCGGGAGGATCTGAGCAGTTCTTC. As protein: CAWGGLAGGSEQFF. The variable domain in full, with the rest retrieved from reference TRBV30 and TRBJ2-1, is SQTIHQWPATLVQPVGSPLSLECTVEGTSNPNLYWYRQAAGRGLQLLFYSVGIGQISSEVPQNLSASRPQDRQFILSSKKLLLSDSGFYLCAWGGLAGGSEQFFGPGTRLTVL.

The rearrangement links TRBV12-3 or TRBV12-4 to TRBJ1-2; D is uncertain. V lost 5 bases, J lost 8 bases, and 18 bases lay in between. There are 14 residues in the CDR3. CDR3 residues: CASSGWTGLRGYTF. CDR3 in DNA: TGTGCCAGCAGTGGGTGGACTGGACTTAGAGGCTACACCTTC.

This clonotype occurred many times. The CDR3 nucleotides are TGTGCCAGCAGCCTTAGGACAGAATCCTCCTACGAGCAGTACTTC. This sequence encodes CASSLRTESSYEQYF. The chain combines TRBV4-2 with TRBJ2-7, with D tentatively TRBD1 (6 bases). V gave up 4 bases and J gave up 0 bases, with 13 bases separating them. The CDR3 sequence is 15 residues long. Germline V gene lookup returns CDR1 LGHNA and CDR2 YNFKEQ.

The rearrangement uses TRBV7-2 and TRBJ1-2; 8 bases map to TRBD1. This CDR3 has 15 residues. V shed 4 bases and J 4 bases; nucleotides not matched to a gene: 8. Per germline, CDR1 SGHTA and CDR2 FQGNSA. This chain's CDR3 is CASSSDRGRSYGYTF. CDR3 nucleotides: TGTGCCAGCAGCTCCGACAGGGGCAGGAGCTATGGCTACACCTTC.